Listed here is a single T cell receptor beta chain. The sample belongs to a study of preoperative IRX-2 immunotherapy in early breast cancer. Documented treatment: preoperative locoregional IRX-2 cytokine immunotherapy. Preoperative locoregional IRX-2 cytokine immunotherapy was tested in the phase Ib source study. Profiling relied on immunoSEQ multiplex PCR, and the TCRdb table lists in-frame clones only, not all of them. The sample has roughly 62,000 clones; 94% are singletons. Germline V gene lookup returns CDR1 SGHTS and CDR2 YDEGEE. The CDR3 runs 14 residues. V shed 4 bases and J 8 bases; nucleotides not matched to a gene: 8.

This sample was gathered from a patient treated with IRX-2 immunotherapy. The receptor's source is a human donor with breast cancer. J is TRBJ2-1 and V is TRBV5-8, with TRBD1 identical over 8 bases. CDR3 protein: CASSPRTGFDEQFF. In DNA, the CDR3 is TGTGCCAGCAGCCCCCGGACAGGGTTTGATGAGCAGTTCTTC.